This passage covers 22 T cell receptor beta chains from one sample sequenced in a study of CD4 and CD8 cells across lung adenocarcinoma regions (dated by TCRdb to 2016 to 2019). The protocol used for the library was PCR. Sequenced on a HiSeq X Ten. TCRdb redid the processing of the public reads, applying fastp at Q25 and MiXCR, and retained in-frame beta chains. One record per CDR3 amino acid sequence lists the most common genes and DNA. The sample table contains about 11,000 distinct CDR3 sequences; only one count was recorded for around 63% of them. The ten largest clones add up to roughly 90% of the sample. Input material: CD8+ T cells from the margin of a lung tumor. The cell subset or site label, read with the paper, signifies: tumor margin region. The receptors were sampled from a male donor with lung adenocarcinoma. The CD4 and CD8 labels of this study may be unreliable.

This clonotype turned up a few times. DNA of the CDR3: TGTGCCAGCAGTGAAGCGGGGGTCCCGCGGCCCCAGCATTTT. This codes for CASSEAGVPRPQHF. The chain couples TRBV6-1 to TRBJ1-5; TRBD1 might be the D (5 bases). Deletions cut 0 bases from V and 9 bases from J, with 12 bases between. The germline V gene has CDR1 MNHNS and CDR2 SASEGT. The CDR3 consists of 14 residues.

The chain uses TRBV6-5 and TRBJ2-3; the match to TRBD2 covers 8 bases. The germline V gene has CDR1 MNHEY and CDR2 SVGAGI. The CDR3 is made up of 15 amino acids. The J segment lost 6 bases and the V segment lost 5 bases, leaving 10 bases of the junction unmatched. Here the CDR3 reads CASSPGLGSLDTQYF. For the CDR3, the DNA is TGTGCCAGCAGTCCGGGACTAGGCAGTCTGGATACGCAGTATTTT.

This clonotype was detected many times. The chain carries TRBV6-5 and TRBJ2-5; D is perhaps TRBD2 (6 bases). The J call may not be correct, given that the DNA end is closer to TRBJ2-7. This CDR3 is 14 amino acids long. The germline gives CDR1 MNHEY, CDR2 SVGAGI. In DNA form, the CDR3 reads TGTGCCAGCACCGCCCCCAGGGAGGAATACGAGCAGTACTTC. Amino acids: CASTAPREEYEQYF.

The genes are TRBV6-1 and TRBJ2-4; D not certain. This CDR3 comprises 12 residues. Trimming removed 4 bases at V and 4 bases at J, with 5 bases between. Germline V gene data show CDR1 as MNHNS and CDR2 as SASEGT. CDR3 nucleotide sequence: TGTGCCAGCAGTGTAGGGAAAAACATTCAGTACTTC. Its translation: CASSVGKNIQYF.

The J gene is TRBJ2-2, the V gene TRBV7-3; a weak D match, TRBD2 (5 bases). Looked up from germline, CDR1 is SGHTA and CDR2 is FQGTGA. The CDR3 contains 13 residues. V was pared by 8 bases and J by 2 bases, with 9 bases between. The DNA of the CDR3 is TGTGCCAGCTCGGCGGGTAACACCGGGGAGCTGTTTTTT. Amino acids: CASSAGNTGELFF.

About this clonotype: Sequence at one end of the junction differs from germline and may be a read error. The chain has TRBV6-1 and TRBJ2-2; 9 positions match TRBD1. The CDR3 is 15 amino acids. The germline V gene has CDR1 MNHNS and CDR2 SASEGT. The CDR3 region is CARSRRPDGTGKLYF. As DNA, the CDR3 is TGTGCCAGGAGCCGCCGGCCGGATGGGACAGGGAAGCTGTATTTT.

The rearrangement links TRBV11-2 to TRBJ1-2; 7 bases are shared with TRBD1. The V gene's germline CDR1 is SGHAT and CDR2 FQNNGV. The CDR3 runs 14 residues. With V trimmed by 1 base and J by 6 bases, 5 bases remained unmatched. The CDR3 here is CASSLAGQMDGYTF. The CDR3 DNA reads TGTGCCAGCAGCTTAGCGGGACAGATGGATGGCTACACCTTC.

The chain links TRBV25-1 to TRBJ2-3; 9 positions match TRBD1. Matching the DNA end better, TRBJ2-5 makes the J call doubtful. CDR3 length: 13 amino acids. CDR1 is MGHDK, CDR2 SYGVNS, per germline. The CDR3 loop reads CASRTGGGETQYF. The CDR3, as DNA: TGTGCCAGCAGGACAGGGGGGGGAGAGACCCAGTACTTC.

The CDR3 DNA sequence: TGTGCCAGCAGTTCTACCGCTCTTTCTAGCTCCTACGAGCAGTACTTC. It encodes CASSSTALSSSYEQYF. This rearrangement joins TRBV6-5 to TRBJ2-7; no definite D call. In germline, CDR1 is MNHEY, CDR2 SVGAGI. This CDR3 contains 16 residues. V lost 4 bases and J 0 bases, leaving 16 bases between the germline ends.

CDR3 sequence reads: CASSLTSGTNTQYF. The CDR3 DNA reads as TGTGCCAGCAGCTTGACTAGCGGTACAAATACGCAGTATTTT. The rearrangement joins TRBV11-2 to TRBJ2-3; 9 positions agree with TRBD2. The CDR3 sequence is 14 residues long. V trimming: 3 bases; J trimming: 7 bases; junction bases outside the gene matches: 5. The germline CDR1 and CDR2 sequences are SGHAT and FQNNGV.

This clonotype was observed at least ten times. The chain employs TRBV4-1 and TRBJ2-3, with D possibly being TRBD2 (6 bases). V was clipped by 0 bases and J by 0 bases, with 10 bases between them. This CDR3 contains 16 residues. Germline V gene lookup returns CDR1 MGHRA and CDR2 YSYEKL. CDR3 protein: CASSQDRGASTDTQYF. The CDR3 DNA reads TGCGCCAGCAGCCAAGATCGCGGGGCTAGCACAGATACGCAGTATTTT.

The J gene is TRBJ2-1, the V gene TRBV7-2, with D unclear. CDR3 size: 11 residues. The V end was cut by 2 bases, the J end by 13 bases, with 9 bases between. Germline CDR1 reads SGHTA; CDR2 reads FQGNSA. This CDR3 reads CASSLTETQFF. The CDR3 bases are TGTGCCAGCAGCTTAACCGAGACCCAGTTCTTC.

A remark on this clonotype: Germline and junction disagree at one end, which may indicate a read error. This rearrangement joins TRBV7-2 to TRBJ2-3, with TRBD1 identical over 7 bases. CDR3 length: 15 residues. Germline V gene data show CDR1 as SGHTA and CDR2 as FQGNSA. CDR3 in DNA: TGTGCCAGCAGCTTGATTGTAGGGGGCAAAAATACGCAGTATTTC. This codes for CASSLIVGGKNTQYF. Filled out from reference TRBV7-2 and TRBJ2-3, the complete variable domain reads GAGVSQSPSNKVTEKGKDVELRCDPISGHTALYWYRQSLGQGLEFLIYFQGNSAPDKSGLPSDRFSAERTGGSVSTLTIQRTQQEDSAVYLCASSLIVGGKNTQYFGPGTRLTVL.

A single count supports this clonotype. A junction end diverges from the germline sequence, so it may reflect a read error. The rearrangement links TRBV10-3 to TRBJ2-1, with 9 bases fitting TRBD1. The CDR3 totals 14 residues. From germline, CDR1 is ENHRY and CDR2 SYGVKD. The CDR3 reads CASSSRQGGSGQFF. The CDR3 DNA reads as TGTGCCAGCAGTAGTCGACAGGGGGGAAGCGGGCAGTTCTTC.

This clonotype appeared a few times. The rearrangement uses TRBV10-3 and TRBJ2-5, with TRBD2 identical over 9 bases. The CDR3 has 16 amino acids. V trimming: 2 bases; J trimming: 1 base; junction bases outside the gene matches: 5. Germline CDR1 ENHRY, CDR2 SYGVKD. DNA for the CDR3: TGTGCCATCAGTGAGCAAGTACTAGCGGGCCAAGAGACCCAGTACTTC. It yields the protein CAISEQVLAGQETQYF.

The chain recombines TRBV10-3 with TRBJ2-4; possibly TRBD1 or TRBD2 for D (6 bases each). CDR3 length: 15 residues. CDR1 is ENHRY and CDR2 is SYGVKD in the germline V gene. The germline V and J ends were trimmed by 11 bases and 12 bases, with 29 bases remaining between them. The CDR3 nucleotides are TGTGCCGGGGGGCTCGGGAGCGGTGGCCAAGACACTCAGTACTTC. Translation gives CAGGLGSGGQDTQYF.

To note about this clonotype: At one of its ends the junction is not consistent with the germline gene, which may arise from a read error. The rearrangement joins TRBV6-1 to TRBJ2-3; either TRBD1 or TRBD2 may fit D (6 bases each). The germline V gene has CDR1 MNHNS and CDR2 SASEGT. This CDR3 has 16 residues. CDR3 nucleotides: TGTGCCAGCACGGGGGCCGGGGGCGGGGTCCGAGAGACCCAGTATTTC. Translation: CASTGAGGGVRETQYF.

The genes are TRBV7-6 and TRBJ2-1, with 8 bases lining up with TRBD2. The CDR3 is 15 residues long. Germline trimming cut 1 base from V and 4 bases from J; bases unmatched to any gene: 3. The V gene's germline CDR1 is SGHVS and CDR2 FNYEAQ. This CDR3 is CASSLGGGRYNEQFF. The DNA of the CDR3 is TGTGCCAGCAGCTTAGGCGGGGGGCGATACAATGAGCAGTTCTTC.

The V call is TRBV6-5, the J call TRBJ2-3, with 9 bases lining up with TRBD2. The J segment lost 3 bases and the V segment lost 6 bases, leaving 7 bases of the junction unmatched. The length of the CDR3 is 15 residues. Germline assignment: CDR1 MNHEY and CDR2 SVGAGI. CDR3 protein: CASRLGSGRTDTQYF. CDR3 in DNA: TGTGCCAGCAGATTAGGTAGCGGGAGAACAGATACGCAGTATTTT.

Here the CDR3 DNA reads TGTGCCAGCAGCGGACGGGCTGTGGGGACCGGGGAGCTGTTTTTT. This encodes CASSGRAVGTGELFF. The chain recombines TRBV6-1 with TRBJ2-2, with D unresolved. V was pared by 6 bases and J by 5 bases, with 16 bases between. Germline V gene lookup returns CDR1 MNHNS and CDR2 SASEGT. This CDR3 contains 15 residues.

This clonotype has more than one count but fewer than ten. The V call is TRBV30, the J call TRBJ2-1, with unresolved D. TRBJ2-7 matches the DNA end more closely, so the J call is doubtful. Germline values: CDR1 GTSNPN, CDR2 SVGIG (reference sequence). The CDR3 runs 15 residues. CDR3 in amino acids: CAWSFLGRTNYEQYF. DNA of the CDR3: TGTGCCTGGAGTTTCTTAGGGCGGACGAACTACGAGCAGTACTTC.

This clonotype was seen repeatedly, ten times or more. The chain links TRBV6-5 to TRBJ2-1; no definite D call. CDR1 MNHEY and CDR2 SVGAGI come from the germline V gene. The CDR3 spans 15 residues. CDR3 in DNA: TGTGTCGCGGCGTCGCGCTGGGGTATGGACAATGAGCAGTTCTTC. Translating gives CVAASRWGMDNEQFF.